The rows below give T cell receptor beta chains drawn from one sample of a study of T-cell memory formation after mild COVID-19. Each CDR3 protein is one row after TCRdb ran MiXCR on the 5' RACE reads. The data contain 550,000 to 650,000 distinct CDR3 sequences, about 18% of them seen just once; the ten biggest clones take up around 7.8%. Sequenced input: PBMCs or a T cell subset sorted from them (not recorded which). The receptor set was obtained from an adult woman who had mild COVID-19 (a few samples of this study predate the infection). Cell type and time point are not known. The CDR3 runs from the conserved cysteine through the conserved F or W. A D gene is named only where the DNA matches it firmly. A row's size may be missing; if present it is once, few, many or a size class.

TRBJ2-3 | TRBV20-1 | - | - | CSARVFGVLGDTQYF | TGCAGTGCTAGAGTGTTCGGGGTCCTGGGGGATACGCAGTATTTT
TRBJ2-1 | TRBV5-1 | few | TRBD2 | CASSWGVAGDNEQFF | TGCGCCAGCAGCTGGGGAGTCGCGGGAGATAATGAGCAGTTCTTC
TRBJ1-1 | TRBV7-9 | - | - | CASSSHQGGTEAFF | TGTGCCAGCAGCTCCCATCAGGGAGGCACTGAAGCTTTCTTT
TRBJ1-2 | TRBV5-1 | - | TRBD1 | CASRLRTGADYGYTF | TGCGCCAGCCGCCTACGCACAGGGGCGGACTATGGCTACACCTTC
TRBJ2-3 | TRBV24-1 | - | TRBD1 | CATSDQDRSSTDTQYF | TGTGCCACCAGTGATCAGGACAGGTCTAGCACAGATACGCAGTATTTT
TRBJ2-7 | TRBV28 | - | TRBD2 | CASSPASGTSSHEQYF | TGTGCCAGCAGCCCCGCGTCCGGGACTAGCAGCCACGAGCAGTACTTC
TRBJ2-7 | TRBV29-1 | few | TRBD1 | CSVPGQGSYEQYF | TGCAGCGTTCCGGGACAGGGGTCCTACGAGCAGTACTTC
TRBJ2-3 | TRBV20-1 | few | - | CSARITDTQYF | TGCAGTGCTCGGATCACAGATACGCAGTATTTT
TRBJ1-5 | TRBV27 | - | - | CASSLGTTGPQHF | TGTGCCAGCAGTTTGGGCACGACAGGGCCCCAGCATTTT
TRBJ2-3 | TRBV3-1 | - | - | CASSQEGLGQGTDTQYF | TGTGCCAGCAGCCAAGAGGGCCTAGGGCAGGGGACAGATACGCAGTATTTT
TRBJ2-1 | TRBV10-3 | many | - | CAISGSGAYNEQFF | TGTGCCATCAGTGGATCCGGGGCCTACAATGAGCAGTTCTTC
TRBJ2-7 | TRBV7-2 | - | - | CASSPHGGVDEQYF | TGTGCCAGCAGCCCCCACGGGGGCGTGGACGAGCAGTACTTC
TRBJ1-4 | TRBV24-1 | few | - | CATSDEGQPEKLFF | TGTGCCACCAGTGATGAGGGCCAGCCTGAAAAACTGTTTTTT
TRBJ2-3 | TRBV28 | - | - | CASRSKGLGDTQYF | TGTGCCAGCAGATCCAAGGGACTGGGAGATACGCAGTATTTT
TRBJ1-2 | TRBV5-1 | - | - | CASGSPGTMDGYTF | TGCGCCAGCGGTTCCCCCGGGACAATGGATGGCTACACCTTC
TRBJ1-6 | TRBV10-3 | - | - | CAIAAESNSPLHF | TGTGCCATCGCGGCGGAGTCTAATTCACCCCTCCACTTT